Each of the 24 T cell receptor beta chains below was sequenced from the same sample in a study of identical twins. From the 5' RACE reads, TCRdb called clonotypes with MiXCR, one entry per CDR3 protein. Of under 300,000 distinct CDR3 sequences in the sample, over 5.5% are singletons; the top ten hold roughly 15%. This sample also belongs to another study, concerning T cells expressing NK-cell markers.

Input material: CD8+ T cells sorted from blood. The receptors were sampled from a woman aged 18-29 years in good health.

This clonotype showed up just a few times. The rearrangement joins TRBV10-3 to TRBJ2-3, with TRBD2 matching 7 bases. CDR1 is ENHRY and CDR2 is SYGVKD in the germline V gene. There are 15 residues in the CDR3. The V and J ends lost 0 bases and 4 bases, in that order; junction bases with no gene match: 4. The CDR3 region has the DNA TGTGCCATCAGTGAGTCCTGGGGAGGGCCAGATACGCAGTATTTT. Translating gives CAISESWGGPDTQYF.

The chain links TRBV5-1 to TRBJ2-1; 7 bases are shared with TRBD1. The CDR3 consists of 12 residues. Germline lookup yields CDR1 SGHRS and CDR2 YFSETQ. V gave up 5 bases and J gave up 6 bases; unmatched junction bases: 2. The CDR3 protein is CASRGDSNEQFF. In nucleotides, the CDR3 is TGCGCCAGCAGGGGGGACAGCAATGAGCAGTTCTTC.

This clonotype was counted a few times. The V gene is TRBV6-6, the J gene TRBJ2-7, with 7 positions matching TRBD1. Per germline, CDR1 MNHNY and CDR2 SVGAGI (reference sequence). The CDR3 extends over 13 amino acids. Trimming took 2 bases from V and 5 from J; bases not matched to a gene: 3. CDR3 nucleotide sequence: TGTGCCAGCAGTTACGACAGGGTGGACGAGCAGTACTTC. Its protein is CASSYDRVDEQYF.

J is TRBJ2-1 and V is TRBV6-5, with 9 positions matching TRBD1. The V and J ends lost 2 bases and 3 bases, in that order; junction bases with no gene match: 5. This CDR3 region has 16 residues. Germline-derived CDR1 and CDR2 are MNHEY and SVGAGI. The CDR3 region is CASSYPSGQGYNEQFF. The DNA of the CDR3 is TGTGCCAGCAGTTACCCATCGGGACAGGGCTACAATGAGCAGTTCTTC.

This clonotype was seen ten or more times. This sequence joins TRBV27 and TRBJ2-1; tentative D call: TRBD2 (5 bases). The CDR3 spans 15 residues. The V gene lost 2 bases and the J gene lost 9 bases, with 17 bases spanning the gap. The germline V gene has CDR1 MNHEY and CDR2 SMNVEV (reference sequence). The CDR3 bases are TGTGCCAGCAGTTTAACTAGGCTATACCCGGGTGAGCAGTTCTTC. Its protein is CASSLTRLYPGEQFF.

The chain joins TRBV9 to TRBJ2-7; no reliable D call. Germline-derived CDR1 and CDR2 are SGDLS and YYNGEE. V was trimmed by 0 bases and J by 2 bases, leaving 9 bases between them. The CDR3 is 14 amino acids. CDR3 protein: CASSVGETPYEQYF. The CDR3 DNA sequence: TGTGCCAGCAGCGTAGGGGAAACTCCCTACGAGCAGTACTTC.

This clonotype has a handful of counts. V gene TRBV6-1 combines with J gene TRBJ2-1; TRBD2 agrees at 11 bases. This CDR3 comprises 16 residues. V was clipped by 10 bases and J by 2 bases; unmatched bases: 10. Germline lookup yields CDR1 MNHNS and CDR2 SASEGT. CDR3 protein: CATQRLSGRAYNEQFF. CDR3 sequence (DNA): TGTGCCACCCAGAGACTTAGCGGGAGGGCCTACAATGAGCAGTTCTTC.

At least ten counts were recorded for this clonotype. The chain has TRBV4-3 and TRBJ2-2; 7 nucleotides agree with TRBD2. Germline lookup yields CDR1 LGHNA and CDR2 YSLEER. The CDR3 is 16 amino acids. V was clipped by 2 bases and J by 7 bases; unmatched bases: 10. The CDR3 protein is CASSQKLAGAGGELFF. The DNA of the CDR3 is TGCGCCAGCAGCCAAAAATTGGCGGGAGCGGGCGGGGAGCTGTTTTTT.

The chain recombines TRBV2 with TRBJ2-1, with a possible D match to TRBD2 (6 bases). CDR3 length: 13 amino acids. Looked up from germline, CDR1 is SNHLY and CDR2 is FYNNEI. V was trimmed by 5 bases and J by 7 bases, leaving 12 bases between them. For the CDR3, the DNA is TGTGCCAGCAGTCCCGAGACTAGGAATGAGCAGTTCTTC. Protein: CASSPETRNEQFF.

In its sample, this clonotype was seen a few times. The chain recombines TRBV12-3 or TRBV12-4 with TRBJ1-5; tentatively, D is TRBD1 (5 bases). This CDR3 has 13 amino acids. Deletions cut 7 bases from V and 7 bases from J, with 14 bases between. The CDR3 DNA is TGTGCCAGCACCTCGGGAGGGGACCAGCCCCAGCATTTT. This codes for CASTSGGDQPQHF.

Only a few counts were recorded for this clonotype. As DNA, the CDR3 is TGTGCCAGCAGTTTTCTCGGGACGGTCAATGAGCAGTTCTTC. This gives the protein CASSFLGTVNEQFF. The chain combines TRBV12-3 or TRBV12-4 with TRBJ2-1, with D tentatively TRBD1 or TRBD2 (5 bases each). The CDR3 is made up of 14 amino acids. V gave up 3 bases and J gave up 6 bases, with 12 bases separating them.

The chain is built from TRBV27 and TRBJ2-1; unclear D gene. The CDR3 runs to 13 residues. CDR1 is MNHEY and CDR2 is SMNVEV in the germline V gene (reference sequence). Trimming removed 2 bases from V and 6 bases from J, with 8 bases in between. The CDR3 here is CASSLSPGNEQFF. CDR3 nucleotides: TGTGCCAGCAGTTTAAGCCCGGGCAATGAGCAGTTCTTC.

Points on this clonotype: A junction end diverges from the germline sequence, so it may reflect a read error. V and J are TRBV2 and TRBJ2-7; the D gene is possibly TRBD1 (5 bases). Germline assignment: CDR1 SNHLY and CDR2 FYNNEI. This CDR3 has 18 amino acids. The CDR3: CACSFSYQVTVSSYEQYF. The CDR3 DNA reads TGTGCCTGCAGTTTCTCATACCAGGTGACAGTAAGCTCCTACGAGCAGTACTTC.

This clonotype was observed at least ten times. The CDR3 loop is CASRMDRGDKETQYF. As DNA, the CDR3 is TGCGCCAGCAGAATGGACAGGGGGGATAAAGAGACCCAGTACTTC. This chain joins TRBV5-1 and TRBJ2-5; 10 nucleotides align to TRBD1. This CDR3 has 15 residues. The J segment lost 3 bases and the V segment lost 5 bases, leaving 7 bases of the junction unmatched. Germline loops: CDR1 SGHRS, CDR2 YFSETQ.

This clonotype was seen at least ten times. The gene calls are TRBV29-1 and TRBJ2-1; no clear D. CDR1 is SQVTM and CDR2 is ANQGSEA in the germline V gene. The CDR3 runs 10 residues. Trimming pared 4 bases from V and 10 bases from J, leaving 8 bases between. CDR3 amino acids: CSVATREQFF. The CDR3 region has the DNA TGCAGCGTTGCGACTCGAGAGCAGTTCTTC.

The chain joins TRBV5-6 to TRBJ2-1; D is possibly TRBD1 or TRBD2 (5 bases each). V gave up 4 bases and J gave up 9 bases, with 14 bases separating them. The CDR3 is 13 residues long. Germline CDR1 and CDR2: SGHDT and YYEEEE. CDR3 DNA: TGTGCCAGCAGCAGGGGCCGGGGTTTTGAGCAGTTCTTC. Translation: CASSRGRGFEQFF.

This rearrangement joins TRBV7-9 to TRBJ2-5; D call uncertain. The V gene lost 5 bases and the J gene lost 5 bases, with 9 bases spanning the gap. CDR1 and CDR2 from the germline V gene are SEHNR and FQNEAQ (reference sequence). The CDR3 is made up of 12 amino acids. The CDR3 DNA is TGTGCCAGCAGCCCCTCTGGGGAGACCCAGTACTTC. It specifies CASSPSGETQYF.

Ten or more counts support this clonotype. This chain joins TRBV7-9 and TRBJ1-2; TRBD1 is a possible D gene (6 bases). Germline V gives CDR1 SEHNR, CDR2 FQNEAQ (reference sequence). V was pared by 5 bases and J by 9 bases, with 10 bases between. The CDR3 has 11 amino acids. The DNA of the CDR3 is TGTGCCAGCAGCGCGGGACAAAGCTACACCTTC. Protein sequence: CASSAGQSYTF.

Ten or more counts support this clonotype. The chain couples TRBV12-3 or TRBV12-4 to TRBJ2-5; D possibly corresponds to TRBD1 (6 bases). V lost 5 bases to trimming and J lost 1 base, with 11 bases between them. This CDR3 is built from 14 residues. CDR3 protein: CASSTGTSQETQYF. Here the CDR3 DNA reads TGTGCCAGCAGTACCGGGACATCCCAAGAGACCCAGTACTTC.

The V and J genes are TRBV20-1 and TRBJ2-7; 11 bases are a match to TRBD1. Germline values: CDR1 DFQATT, CDR2 SNEGSKA (reference sequence). The CDR3 extends over 15 amino acids. J gave up 6 bases and V 6 bases, and 13 bases lay outside the gene matches. The CDR3 DNA sequence: TGCAGTGCCCTCCTCCCCGGGACAGGGGGGCCCGAGCAGTACTTC. Its translation is CSALLPGTGGPEQYF.

V is TRBV5-1 and J is TRBJ1-1, with D perhaps TRBD1 (6 bases). The CDR3 length is 13 residues. With 0 bases removed from V and 7 bases from J, the gap between germline ends came to 10 bases. Germline V gene lookup returns CDR1 SGHRS and CDR2 YFSETQ. CDR3 protein: CASSLVRGGEAFF. The CDR3 DNA is TGCGCCAGCAGCTTGGTCAGGGGAGGTGAAGCTTTCTTT.

This clonotype was found many times. The chain joins TRBV12-3 or TRBV12-4 to TRBJ2-1; D possibly matches TRBD1 or TRBD2 (5 bases each). This CDR3 is built from 15 residues. The V end lost 5 bases, the J end lost 2 bases, and 13 bases lay between the germline ends. Written as DNA, the CDR3 is TGTGCCAGCAGTGTTGGTGGGGGACCCTACAATGAGCAGTTCTTC. As protein: CASSVGGGPYNEQFF.

This clonotype appeared a few times. V is TRBV23-1 and J is TRBJ2-2; TRBD2 agrees at 11 bases. TRBV23-1 is annotated as an ORF whose role is uncertain. This CDR3 contains 19 residues. V trimming: 7 bases; J trimming: 7 bases; junction bases outside the gene matches: 20. The chain's CDR3 is CASTRDGTSGLPSVGELFF. In nucleotides, the CDR3 is TGCGCCAGCACGCGGGACGGGACTAGCGGCCTCCCCTCGGTCGGGGAGCTGTTTTTT.

This clonotype was picked up many times. V is TRBV7-9 and J is TRBJ2-1; no reliable D call. This CDR3 has 13 residues. V lost 5 bases and J lost 6, with 11 bases in between. Germline assignment: CDR1 SEHNR and CDR2 FQNEAQ (reference sequence). CDR3 loop: CASSPWVGNEQFF. The CDR3 region has the DNA TGTGCCAGCAGCCCCTGGGTGGGCAATGAGCAGTTCTTC.